A selection of T cell receptor beta chains follows, all from one sample in a study of beta chain features in type 1 diabetes. Assay: immunoSEQ multiplex PCR; the TCRdb copy retains only in-frame clones and omits some. The table has hundreds of thousands of clones, about a sixth seen once; the top ten hold 0.023%. What was sequenced was naive CD4+ T cells from blood. The receptors come from a woman under 30 in good health. The CDR3 runs from the conserved cysteine through the conserved F or W. A D gene is named only where the DNA matches it firmly. Rows give clone size only sometimes, using once, few, many, or a class for an expanded clone.

.,.,TRBV18,TRBJ1-2,TGTGCCAGCTCACCATCGGCCGGGACGGCATATGGCTACACCTTC,CASSPSAGTAYGYTF
few,.,TRBV15,TRBJ2-7,TGTGCCACCAGCAGAGAGGGTCTATCCGAGCAGTACTTC,CATSREGLSEQYF
.,.,TRBV11-3,TRBJ2-1,TGTGCCAGCAGCTTAGGGACGAGGAGGGGCTACAATGAGCAGTTCTTC,CASSLGTRRGYNEQFF
few,.,TRBV19,TRBJ1-1,TGTGCCAGTAGTATCGACCCTCGACGCAAGATTGCTGAAGCTTTCTTT,CASSIDPRRKIAEAFF
.,.,TRBV29-1,TRBJ2-3,TGCAGCGTTGAAGGAACGATGAGGACAGATACGCAGTATTTT,CSVEGTMRTDTQYF
few,TRBD2,TRBV6-1,TRBJ2-7,TGTGCCAGCAGTGACCTAAGCGGGAGGTTGCGCGAGCAGTACTTC,CASSDLSGRLREQYF
.,.,TRBV18,TRBJ2-5,TGTGCCAGCTCACCCGGAGGCGAGACCCAGTACTTC,CASSPGGETQYF
many,TRBD2,TRBV23-1,TRBJ2-1,TGCGCCAGCGGATCTATTACTAGCGGGAGGAACAATGAGCAGTTCTTC,CASGSITSGRNNEQFF
.,.,TRBV10-3,TRBJ1-4,TGTGCCATCAGTGAGTCTCGGCAGGCTAATGAAAAACTGTTTTTT,CAISESRQANEKLFF
.,.,TRBV5-6,TRBJ2-1,TGTGCCAGCAGCTTGGGGAAAGGAAGCAATGAGCAGTTCTTC,CASSLGKGSNEQFF
once,TRBD1,TRBV11-2,TRBJ2-3,TGTGCCAGCAGCCGGACAGGGGAAAGAATCCTAGCCATCACAGATACGCAGTATTTT,CASSRTGERILAITDTQYF
few,.,TRBV29-1,TRBJ2-2,TGCAGCGTTGCCCACCGAAACACCGGGGAGCTGTTTTTT,CSVAHRNTGELFF
few,.,TRBV7-8,TRBJ1-2,TGTGCCAGCAGCCCCAGGCGCGTCAGCCCTAGGGATGGCTACACCTTC,CASSPRRVSPRDGYTF
few,.,TRBV6-5,TRBJ2-7,TGTGCCAGCAGTTACTTAGGGGAGCAGTACTTC,CASSYLGEQYF
few,.,TRBV15,TRBJ2-4,TGTGCCACCAGCAGAGGAGGGCTCGCCAAAAACATTCAGTACTTC,CATSRGGLAKNIQYF
few,.,TRBV5-1,TRBJ2-5,TGCGCCAGCAGCCTATCTAGGGGTACGGGAGAGACCCAGTACTTC,CASSLSRGTGETQYF
.,TRBD2,TRBV28,TRBJ2-1,TGTGCCAGCAGTTTACGACTAGCGGGAAGTAATGAGCAGTTCTTC,CASSLRLAGSNEQFF
.,TRBD1,TRBV18,TRBJ1-1,TGTGCCAGCTCACCACCTGGACAGGGGGTACCTGAAGCTTTCTTT,CASSPPGQGVPEAFF
few,.,TRBV11-2,TRBJ2-7,TGTGCCAGCAGCTTAGACAGGGGATCGTACGAGCAGTACTTC,CASSLDRGSYEQYF
.,.,TRBV11-1,TRBJ1-4,TGTGCCAGCAGCCCGATGATCGGGGAAAAACTGTTTTTT,CASSPMIGEKLFF
few,.,TRBV4-2,TRBJ1-5,TGTGCCAGCAGCCAAGACACAGGGAGATGGGATCAGCCCCAGCATTTT,CASSQDTGRWDQPQHF
few,TRBD1,TRBV5-4,TRBJ2-3,TGTGCCAGCAGCTTTCGGCCGGGACAGGGGACCACAGATACGCAGTATTTT,CASSFRPGQGTTDTQYF
.,.,TRBV18,TRBJ2-1,TGTGCCAGCTCACCTAGAAATAGGGTTTACAATGAGCAGTTCTTC,CASSPRNRVYNEQFF
few,.,TRBV14,TRBJ2-3,TGTGCCAGCAGCCGACATGAGGTATACACAGATACGCAGTATTTT,CASSRHEVYTDTQYF
.,TRBD2,TRBV9,TRBJ2-1,TGTGCCAGCAGCGTATCGTCGCTAGCGGACAATGAGCAGTTCTTC,CASSVSSLADNEQFF
few,TRBD2,TRBV9,TRBJ2-3,TGTGCCAGCAGCGTAGGTAATGCGGGAGGGCCGATATCTACGCAGTATTTT,CASSVGNAGGPISTQYF
.,.,TRBV28,TRBJ2-2,TGTGCCAGCAGGGGGCCAAGCACCGGGGAGCTGTTTTTT,CASRGPSTGELFF
few,.,TRBV14,TRBJ2-1,TGTGCCAGCAGCCCCCAAATTCTCCCCAATGAGCAGTTCTTC,CASSPQILPNEQFF
.,TRBD2,TRBV18,TRBJ2-3,TGTGCCAGCTCACCGCTAGCGGGGGGCACAGATACGCAGTATTTT,CASSPLAGGTDTQYF
.,.,TRBV6-6,TRBJ2-1,TGTGCCAGCAGTTACTCGATCCGGCGGGAGCAGTTCTTC,CASSYSIRREQFF
few,.,TRBV9,TRBJ2-1,TGTGCCAGCAGCGTAGGTCTACAAATAGTGGATGAGCAGTTCTTC,CASSVGLQIVDEQFF
.,TRBD2,TRBV7-9,TRBJ2-7,TGTGCCAGCAGCTTATTACTAGCGGGACCCTACGAGCAGTACTTC,CASSLLLAGPYEQYF
few,.,TRBV20-1,TRBJ2-1,TGCAGTGCCGAGGGTGACAATGAGCAGTTCTTC,CSAEGDNEQFF
few,.,TRBV9,TRBJ2-6,TGTGCCAGCAGCCCCGGGCAGGGGAGCTCTGGGGCCAACGTCCTGACTTTC,CASSPGQGSSGANVLTF
.,TRBD1,TRBV2,TRBJ1-5,TGTGCCAGCAATATAGGGGGCTTCAATCAGCCCCAGCATTTT,CASNIGGFNQPQHF
.,TRBD2,TRBV4-3,TRBJ2-1,TGCGCCAGCAGCCAAGGGGTTATTAGCGGGGAGTACAATGAGCAGTTCTTC,CASSQGVISGEYNEQFF
.,TRBD1,TRBV28,TRBJ1-2,TGTGCCAGCCGAGAAACAGGGGTAAACGGCTACACCTTC,CASRETGVNGYTF
few,TRBD1,TRBV18,TRBJ1-5,TGTGCCAGCTCTAACAGGGGGACGCATCAGCCCCAGCATTTT,CASSNRGTHQPQHF
.,.,TRBV12-5,TRBJ1-5,TGTGCTAGTGGTTTAGGAATGAATCAGCCCCAGCATTTT,CASGLGMNQPQHF
.,.,TRBV10-2,TRBJ2-7,TGCGCCAGCACCCCCCTAGGGGAGGAGCAGTACTTC,CASTPLGEEQYF
.,.,TRBV18,TRBJ2-7,TGTGCCAGCTCACCCACGAGCACGAGCCTCTACGAGCAGTACTTC,CASSPTSTSLYEQYF
.,.,TRBV7-9,TRBJ2-7,TGTGCCAGCGGTCGGTTGGGCCCCTACGAGCAGTACTTC,CASGRLGPYEQYF
.,.,TRBV6-5,TRBJ2-3,TGTGCCAGCAGTTGGAGGCGGGGTACAGATACGCAGTATTTT,CASSWRRGTDTQYF
.,TRBD2,TRBV7-6,TRBJ2-3,TGTGCCAGCAGCCCACTAGCGGGCCGTAGAGATACGCAGTATTTT,CASSPLAGRRDTQYF
.,TRBD1,TRBV10-3,TRBJ2-5,TGTGCCAGCAGCCGTAACGACAGGGGCCAAGAGACCCAGTACTTC,CASSRNDRGQETQYF
.,.,TRBV7-3,TRBJ1-2,TGTGCCAGCAGCCCCAGCGGACAGAACTATGGCTACACCTTC,CASSPSGQNYGYTF
.,.,TRBV28,TRBJ1-1,TGTGCCAGCAGTTTAGGTACTGAAGCTTTCTTT,CASSLGTEAFF
few,.,TRBV18,TRBJ1-4,TGTGCCAGCTCACCCCGACACCGAAGCTCGTTCACAACTAATGAAAAACTGTTTTTT,CASSPRHRSSFTTNEKLFF
.,.,TRBV27,TRBJ2-3,TGTGCCAGCAAGAGGCTCGGCGGATCCACAGATACGCAGTATTTT,CASKRLGGSTDTQYF
few,.,TRBV6-1,TRBJ2-5,TGTGCCAGCAGTGAAGCGGCGAGGGAGACCCAGTACTTC,CASSEAARETQYF
.,TRBD1,TRBV10-2,TRBJ2-6,TGCGCCAGCAGTGCCGGGACAGGGGGCTCTGGGGCCAACGTCCTGACTTTC,CASSAGTGGSGANVLTF